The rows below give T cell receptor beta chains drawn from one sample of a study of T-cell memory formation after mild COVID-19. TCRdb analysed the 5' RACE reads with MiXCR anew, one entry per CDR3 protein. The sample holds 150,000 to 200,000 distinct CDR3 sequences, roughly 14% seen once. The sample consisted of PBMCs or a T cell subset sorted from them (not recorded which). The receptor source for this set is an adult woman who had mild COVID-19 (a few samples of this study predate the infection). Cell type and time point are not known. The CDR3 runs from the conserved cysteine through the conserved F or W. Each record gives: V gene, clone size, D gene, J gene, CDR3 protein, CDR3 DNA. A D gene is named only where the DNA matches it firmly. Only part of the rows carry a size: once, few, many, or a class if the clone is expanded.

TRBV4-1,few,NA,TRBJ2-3,CASSQDGGSQYF,TGCGCCAGCAGCCAAGATGGGGGATCGCAGTATTTT
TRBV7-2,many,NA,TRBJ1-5,CASSRGDWGISNQPQHF,TGTGCCAGCAGCCGAGGAGATTGGGGTATTAGCAATCAGCCCCAGCATTTT
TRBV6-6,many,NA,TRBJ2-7,CASSYSTGTYEQYF,TGTGCCAGCAGTTACTCGACAGGAACCTACGAGCAGTACTTC
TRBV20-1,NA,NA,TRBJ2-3,CSARDPGQGSDTQYF,TGCAGTGCTAGAGATCCTGGGCAGGGTTCAGATACGCAGTATTTT
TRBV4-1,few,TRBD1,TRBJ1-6,CASSPAQGANSPLHF,TGCGCCAGCAGCCCGGCGCAGGGGGCAAATTCACCCCTCCACTTT
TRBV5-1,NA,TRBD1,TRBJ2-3,CASSSAGGADTQYF,TGCGCCAGCAGCTCGGCAGGGGGCGCAGATACGCAGTATTTT
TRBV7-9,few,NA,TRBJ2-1,CASSPVTRGEQFF,TGTGCCAGCAGCCCGGTGACTCGGGGGGAGCAGTTCTTC
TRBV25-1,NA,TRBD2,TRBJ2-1,CASRDVSGRASAEQFF,TGTGCCAGCAGGGACGTCAGCGGGAGGGCCTCGGCTGAGCAGTTCTTC
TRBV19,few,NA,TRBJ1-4,CASKAVSFTSSTNEKLFF,TGTGCCAGTAAGGCGGTGAGCTTCACCTCTTCAACTAATGAAAAACTGTTTTTT
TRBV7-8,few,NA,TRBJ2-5,CASSSGQVQETQYF,TGTGCCAGCAGCTCCGGACAAGTACAAGAGACCCAGTACTTC
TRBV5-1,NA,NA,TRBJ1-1,CASSLLDSNTEAFF,TGCGCCAGCAGCTTGTTGGACAGCAACACTGAAGCTTTCTTT
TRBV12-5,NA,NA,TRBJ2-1,CASGLETFNEQFF,TGTGCTAGTGGTTTGGAAACATTCAATGAGCAGTTCTTC
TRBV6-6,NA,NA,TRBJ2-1,CASSSGEQFF,TGTGCCAGCAGCTCGGGTGAGCAGTTCTTC
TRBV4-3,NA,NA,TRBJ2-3,CASSQEMAGADTQYF,TGCGCCAGCAGCCAAGAAATGGCGGGTGCCGATACGCAGTATTTT
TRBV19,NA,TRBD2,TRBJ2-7,CASKVVAGGTYEQYF,TGTGCCAGTAAAGTGGTAGCGGGAGGAACCTACGAGCAGTACTTC
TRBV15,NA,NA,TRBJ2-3,CATSRGMGTDTQYF,TGTGCCACCAGCAGAGGTATGGGCACAGATACGCAGTATTTT
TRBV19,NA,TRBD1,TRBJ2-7,CASSADRATSYEQYF,TGTGCCAGTAGTGCGGACAGGGCAACCTCCTACGAGCAGTACTTC
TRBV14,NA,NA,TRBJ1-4,CASSQAGTPGREKLFF,TGTGCCAGCAGCCAAGCCGGGACACCCGGCCGGGAAAAACTGTTTTTT
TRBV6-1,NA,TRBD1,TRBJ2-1,CASSGRDRGNNEQFF,TGTGCCAGCAGTGGCCGGGACAGGGGTAACAATGAGCAGTTCTTC
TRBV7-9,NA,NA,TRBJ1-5,CASSLTGPGQPQHF,TGTGCCAGCAGCCTTACAGGGCCGGGTCAGCCCCAGCATTTT
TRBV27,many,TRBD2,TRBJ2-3,CASSLGRGDTQYF,TGTGCCAGCAGTTTAGGGAGGGGTGATACGCAGTATTTT
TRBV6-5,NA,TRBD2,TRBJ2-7,CASSQKAGAQYEQYF,TGTGCCAGCAGTCAAAAAGCGGGAGCTCAGTACGAGCAGTACTTC
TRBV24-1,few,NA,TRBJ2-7,CATSGRDRPFEQYF,TGTGCCACCAGTGGACGCGACAGGCCTTTCGAGCAGTACTTC
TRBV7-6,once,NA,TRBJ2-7,CASSLEGRAEGDNEQYF,TGTGCCAGCAGCTTGGAGGGCAGAGCGGAAGGAGACAACGAGCAGTACTTC
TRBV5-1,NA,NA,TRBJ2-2,CASSLELTGELFF,TGCGCCAGCAGCTTAGAACTCACCGGGGAGCTGTTTTTT
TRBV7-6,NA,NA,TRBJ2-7,CASSLEDRGQQQYF,TGTGCCAGCAGCTTAGAGGACAGAGGGCAGCAGCAGTACTTC
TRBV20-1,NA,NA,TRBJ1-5,CSARSGTSSNQPQHF,TGCAGTGCTAGAAGCGGGACATCCAGCAATCAGCCCCAGCATTTT
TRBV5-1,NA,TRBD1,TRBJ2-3,CASSLQGYADTQYF,TGCGCCAGCAGCTTACAGGGGTACGCAGATACGCAGTATTTT
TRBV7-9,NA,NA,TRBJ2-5,CASSMRETQYF,TGTGCCAGCAGCATGAGAGAGACCCAGTACTTC
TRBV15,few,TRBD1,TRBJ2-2,CATSPSRVGGGTGELFF,TGTGCCACCAGCCCGTCACGGGTAGGGGGCGGCACCGGGGAGCTGTTTTTT
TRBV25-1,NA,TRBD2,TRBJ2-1,CASSIAGGMYNEQFF,TGTGCCAGCAGCATAGCGGGGGGGATGTACAATGAGCAGTTCTTC
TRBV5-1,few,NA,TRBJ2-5,CASSLQMEETQYF,TGCGCCAGCAGCTTACAAATGGAGGAGACCCAGTACTTC
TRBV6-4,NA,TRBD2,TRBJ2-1,CASSALAGGYNEQFF,TGTGCCAGCAGTGCACTAGCGGGAGGATACAATGAGCAGTTCTTC
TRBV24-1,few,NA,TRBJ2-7,CATSDTPGQGRGEQYF,TGTGCCACCAGTGATACTCCGGGCCAGGGGAGAGGCGAGCAGTACTTC
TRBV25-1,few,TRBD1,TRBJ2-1,CASSVRDRINEQFF,TGTGCCAGCAGTGTCCGGGACAGGATTAATGAGCAGTTCTTC
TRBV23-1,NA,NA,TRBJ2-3,CASSQSGSNADTQYF,TGCGCCAGCAGTCAATCGGGGAGTAATGCAGATACGCAGTATTTT
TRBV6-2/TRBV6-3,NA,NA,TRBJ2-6,CASSYSESGANVLTF,TGTGCCAGCAGTTACTCGGAGTCTGGGGCCAACGTCCTGACTTTC
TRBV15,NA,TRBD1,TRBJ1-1,CATSREGLTGETEAFF,TGTGCCACCAGCAGAGAAGGACTGACAGGGGAGACTGAAGCTTTCTTT
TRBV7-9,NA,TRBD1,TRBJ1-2,CASSLVTGGNYGYTF,TGTGCCAGCAGCTTAGTAACAGGGGGGAACTATGGCTACACCTTC
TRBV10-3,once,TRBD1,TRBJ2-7,CAISDPGQGDYEQYF,TGTGCCATCAGTGACCCGGGACAGGGCGACTACGAGCAGTACTTC
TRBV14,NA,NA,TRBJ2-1,CASSRGRFRTVTENEQFF,TGTGCCAGCAGCCGAGGTCGGTTCAGGACCGTCACTGAAAATGAGCAGTTCTTC
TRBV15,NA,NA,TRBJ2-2,CATRGEGANTGELFF,TGTGCCACCAGGGGGGAGGGGGCGAACACCGGGGAGCTGTTTTTT
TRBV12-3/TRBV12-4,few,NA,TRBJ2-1,CASSFDFSYNEQFF,TGTGCCAGCAGTTTCGACTTCTCCTACAATGAGCAGTTCTTC
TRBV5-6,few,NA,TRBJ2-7,CASSLGVSLHEQYF,TGTGCCAGCAGCTTGGGAGTTAGCCTCCACGAGCAGTACTTC
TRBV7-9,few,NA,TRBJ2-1,CASSFPGEYSYNEQFF,TGTGCCAGCAGCTTTCCCGGGGAATACTCCTACAATGAGCAGTTCTTC
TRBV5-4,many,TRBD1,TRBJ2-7,CASSLGRGQTYTEQYF,TGTGCCAGCAGCTTAGGTCGGGGACAGACTTATACGGAGCAGTACTTC
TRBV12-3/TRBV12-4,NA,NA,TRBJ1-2,CASSFGGPQGYTF,TGTGCCAGCAGTTTCGGGGGGCCTCAGGGCTACACCTTC
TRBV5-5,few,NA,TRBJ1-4,CASSLAERTREKLFF,TGTGCCAGCAGCTTGGCCGAGAGGACGCGTGAAAAACTGTTTTTT
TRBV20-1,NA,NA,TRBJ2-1,CSAPDGGPSYNEQFF,TGCAGTGCCCCCGACGGGGGGCCCTCCTACAATGAGCAGTTCTTC